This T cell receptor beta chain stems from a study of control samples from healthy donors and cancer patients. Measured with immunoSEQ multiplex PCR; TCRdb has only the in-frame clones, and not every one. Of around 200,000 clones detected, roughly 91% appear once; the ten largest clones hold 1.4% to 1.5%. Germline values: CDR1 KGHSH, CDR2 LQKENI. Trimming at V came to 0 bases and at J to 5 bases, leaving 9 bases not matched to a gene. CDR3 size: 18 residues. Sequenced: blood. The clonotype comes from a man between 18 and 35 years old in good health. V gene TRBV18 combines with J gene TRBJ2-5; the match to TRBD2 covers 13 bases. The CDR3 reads CASSPPTSGGTAGETQYF. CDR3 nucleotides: TGTGCCAGCTCACCACCGACTAGCGGGGGGACGGCAGGGGAGACCCAGTACTTC.